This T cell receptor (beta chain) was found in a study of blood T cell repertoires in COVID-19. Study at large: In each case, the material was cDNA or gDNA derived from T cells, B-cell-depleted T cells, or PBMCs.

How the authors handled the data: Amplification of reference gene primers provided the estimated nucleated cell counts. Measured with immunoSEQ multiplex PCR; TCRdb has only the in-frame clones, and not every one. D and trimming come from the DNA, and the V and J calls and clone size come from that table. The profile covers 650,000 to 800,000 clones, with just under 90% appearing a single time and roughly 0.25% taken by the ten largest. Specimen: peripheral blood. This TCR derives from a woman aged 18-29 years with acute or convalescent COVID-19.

This CDR3 reads CASCPTGQGGEKLFF. CDR3 bases: TGCGCCAGCTGCCCGACAGGGCAGGGTGGTGAAAAACTGTTTTTT. The V and J genes are TRBV5-1 and TRBJ1-4, with 7 bases aligning to TRBD1. The CDR3 is made up of 15 amino acids. Trimming at V came to 7 bases and at J to 7 bases, leaving 13 bases not matched to a gene. Germline V gives CDR1 SGHRS, CDR2 YFSETQ.